The 10 T cell receptor beta chains listed next were all sequenced from one sample in a study of blood T cell repertoires in COVID-19. Repertoires were generated with immunoSEQ multiplex PCR, while TCRdb's copy carries only in-frame clones and drops some. The sample yields some 130,000 clones, approximately 80% seen once. The specimen was peripheral blood. The receptor source for this set is a man aged 35 to 55 with active or convalescent COVID-19.

This chain connects TRBV2 to TRBJ2-7, with unresolved D. The germline gives CDR1 SNHLY, CDR2 FYNNEI. V was clipped by 7 bases and J by 0 bases, with 13 bases between them. CDR3 size: 14 residues. CDR3 sequence reads: CASILMLSSYEQYF. DNA for the CDR3: TGTGCCAGCATTCTGATGCTGAGCTCCTACGAGCAGTACTTC.

The J gene is TRBJ2-7, the V gene TRBV5-5; 8 nucleotides agree with TRBD1. This CDR3 has 19 amino acids. Germline CDR1 is SGHKS and CDR2 is YYEKEE (reference sequence). J gave up 4 bases and V 1 base, and 19 bases lay outside the gene matches. CDR3 protein: CASSLLSTGALLPKYEQYF. The CDR3 nucleotides read TGTGCCAGCAGCTTGTTATCGACAGGGGCTCTACTCCCCAAATACGAGCAGTACTTC. The whole variable domain, remainder taken from reference TRBV5-5 and TRBJ2-7, is DAGVTQSPTHLIKTRGQQVTLRCSPISGHKSVSWYQQVLGQGPQFIFQYYEKEERGRGNFPDRFSARQFPNYSSELNVNALLLGDSALYLCASSLLSTGALLPKYEQYFGPGTRLTVT.

This clone was seen just once. J is TRBJ2-7 and V is TRBV9; 8 bases fit TRBD2. CDR1 is SGDLS and CDR2 is YYNGEE in the germline V gene. V was clipped by 4 bases and J by 0 bases; unmatched bases: 6. This CDR3 has 15 amino acids. CDR3 sequence: CASSKSGGTSYEQYF. The CDR3, as DNA: TGTGCCAGCAGCAAAAGCGGGGGTACCTCCTACGAGCAGTACTTC.

V usage is TRBV4-3 and J usage is TRBJ2-7, with a tentative D call TRBD2 (5 bases). CDR1 and CDR2 from the germline V gene are LGHNA and YSLEER. The CDR3 totals 16 residues. Trimming removed 0 bases from V and 5 bases from J, with 17 bases in between. The CDR3 nucleotides read TGCGCCAGCAGCCAAGATCAGGCTAGCTGTATCCACGAGCAGTACTTC. It translates to CASSQDQASCIHEQYF.

This chain uses TRBV4-1 with TRBJ2-3; D may be TRBD2 (5 bases). The V gene's germline CDR1 is MGHRA and CDR2 YSYEKL. V was shortened by 0 bases and J by 5 bases, with 12 bases between the two germline ends. The CDR3 sequence is 15 residues long. The CDR3: CASSQESPGRDTQYF. CDR3 nucleotides: TGCGCCAGCAGCCAAGAGTCTCCGGGGAGAGATACGCAGTATTTT.

This clone was found once. V and J are TRBV7-9 and TRBJ2-7; 8 bases fit TRBD2. Germline CDR1 is SEHNR and CDR2 is FQNEAQ (reference sequence). V was pared by 5 bases and J by 0 bases, with 6 bases of the junction left unmatched. This CDR3 region has 15 residues. The chain's CDR3 is CASSKSGGPSYEQYF. The DNA of the CDR3 is TGTGCCAGCAGCAAAAGCGGGGGCCCCTCCTACGAGCAGTACTTC. Together with reference TRBV7-9 and TRBJ2-7, the CDR3 gives the full variable domain: DTGVSQNPRHKITKRGQNVTFRCDPISEHNRLYWYRQTLGQGPEFLTYFQNEAQLEKSRLLSDRFSAERPKGSFSTLEIQRTEQGDSAMYLCASSKSGGPSYEQYFGPGTRLTVT.

The rearrangement joins TRBV6-6 to TRBJ1-1, with unresolved D. This CDR3 comprises 13 residues. The germline V gene encodes CDR1 MNHNY and CDR2 SVGAGI (reference sequence). The ends were cut back, 2 bases at V and 4 bases at J, with 8 bases in the middle. CDR3 in DNA: TGTGCCAGCAGTTACAGCGTGGGCACTGAAGCTTTCTTT. This gives the protein CASSYSVGTEAFF.

The chain couples TRBV27 to TRBJ2-2; the match to TRBD1 covers 8 bases. This CDR3 is 16 amino acids long. J gave up 1 base and V 2 bases, and 3 bases lay outside the gene matches. CDR1 is MNHEY and CDR2 is SMNVEV in the germline V gene (reference sequence). This chain's CDR3 is CASSLITGGNTGELFF. CDR3 nucleotides: TGTGCCAGCAGTTTAATCACAGGGGGGAACACCGGGGAGCTGTTTTTT.

This clone was observed a few times. J is TRBJ1-3 and V is TRBV5-6, with unresolved D. The CDR3 totals 16 residues. Trimming left V 0 bases short and J 0 bases short, with 10 bases between. Germline V lookup: CDR1 SGHDT, CDR2 YYEEEE. This chain's CDR3 is CASSLVRGFSGNTIYF. CDR3 nucleotide sequence: TGTGCCAGCAGCTTGGTGCGGGGATTCTCTGGAAACACCATATATTTT.

J is TRBJ1-3 and V is TRBV7-2; perhaps TRBD1 as D (5 bases). Trimming left V 5 bases short and J 7 bases short, with 15 bases between. The CDR3 consists of 14 residues. CDR1 and CDR2 from the germline V gene are SGHTA and FQGNSA. CDR3 amino acids: CASSVEGYGNTIYF. The DNA for the CDR3 is TGTGCCAGCAGCGTAGAGGGGTACGGGAACACCATATATTTT.